The clone carrying this T cell receptor beta chain was observed at least ten times. The sample is drawn from a study of T cells in Graves' hyperthyroidism and ophthalmopathy. TCR beta CDR3 region amplification was performed from RNA transcripts. The TCR CDR3 was amplified in a first-round RT-PCR using the HTBI primer set. TCRdb used MiXCR to reprocess the multiplex PCR reads, holding one entry per CDR3 protein. The table shows more than 500,000 distinct CDR3 sequences, with just over 45% occurring only once. CDR1 and CDR2 from the germline V gene are MNHNS and SASEGT. Trimming shortened V by 8 bases and J by 11 bases, and 24 bases separated the two germline ends. CDR3 length equals 15 residues.

This rearrangement joins TRBV6-1 to TRBJ1-4; a weak D match, TRBD1 (6 bases). This TCR was recovered from an adult woman with Graves' disease, either hyperthyroidism or ophthalmopathy (not recorded which). The sample consisted of peripheral blood or thyroid tissue (not recorded which). The CDR3 DNA sequence: TGTGCCAGCGGCAGGGGTGGGGCCGCCGACGGTAAACTGTTTTTT. It specifies CASGRGGAADGKLFF.